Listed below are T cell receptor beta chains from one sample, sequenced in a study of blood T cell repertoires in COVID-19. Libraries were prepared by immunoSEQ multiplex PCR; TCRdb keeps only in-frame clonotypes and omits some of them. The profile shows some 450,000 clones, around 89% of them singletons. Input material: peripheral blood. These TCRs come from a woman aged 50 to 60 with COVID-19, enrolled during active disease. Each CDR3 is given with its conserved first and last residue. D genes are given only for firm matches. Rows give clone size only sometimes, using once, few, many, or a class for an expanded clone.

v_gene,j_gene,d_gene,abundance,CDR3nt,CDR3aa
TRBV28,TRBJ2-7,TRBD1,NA,TGTGCCAGCGGTTTGTCCGGGACAGGGGACGAGCAGTACTTC,CASGLSGTGDEQYF
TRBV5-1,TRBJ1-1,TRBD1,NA,TGCGCCAGCAGCTCCGGGGGCAGGGGGTTGAACACTGAAGCTTTCTTT,CASSSGGRGLNTEAFF
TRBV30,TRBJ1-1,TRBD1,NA,TGTGCCTACAGGGGGCGGGTCACTGAAGCTTTCTTT,CAYRGRVTEAFF
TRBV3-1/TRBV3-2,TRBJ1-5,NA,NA,TGTGCCAGCTCAGGGGCCCGCAATCAGCCCCAGCATTTT,CASSGARNQPQHF
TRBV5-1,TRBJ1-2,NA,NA,TGCGCCAGCAGCTGGGCCCCAGGGGTCGATAATGGCTACACCTTC,CASSWAPGVDNGYTF
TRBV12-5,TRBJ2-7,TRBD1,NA,TGTGCTAGTGGGGGAGACAGGGGAATCCCCTACGAGCAGTACTTC,CASGGDRGIPYEQYF
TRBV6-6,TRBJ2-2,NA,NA,TGTGCCAGCAGTTACCAAGGGGACACCGGGGAGCTGTTTTTT,CASSYQGDTGELFF
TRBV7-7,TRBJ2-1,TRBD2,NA,TGTGCCAGCAGTACTAGCGGTACCCAAGGTGTGCAGTTCTTC,CASSTSGTQGVQFF
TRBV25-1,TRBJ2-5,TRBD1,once,TGTGCCAGCAGTCTCCCGGGGACAGGGAGAGAGACCCAGTACTTC,CASSLPGTGRETQYF
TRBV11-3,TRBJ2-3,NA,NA,TGTGCCAGCAGCCAGGAGGTTTGGGGGGGGCCCCCAGATACGCAGTATTTT,CASSQEVWGGPPDTQYF
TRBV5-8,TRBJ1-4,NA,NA,TGTGCCAGCAGCTTAGGGTCCGGGGGATCGAATGAAAAACTGTTTTTT,CASSLGSGGSNEKLFF
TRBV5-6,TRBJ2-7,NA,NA,TGTGCCAGCAGCTTGGTGTCCTTTCCTAGCTCCTACGAGCAGTACTTC,CASSLVSFPSSYEQYF
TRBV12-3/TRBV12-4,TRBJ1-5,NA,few,TGTGCCAGCAGTTTCGGGAGCAATCAGCCCCAGCATTTT,CASSFGSNQPQHF
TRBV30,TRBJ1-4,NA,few,TGTGCCTGGAGCGGACAGGAAAAACTGTTTTTT,CAWSGQEKLFF
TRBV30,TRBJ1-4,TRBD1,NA,TGTGCCTGCGGGACAGGGGGTGAAAAACTGTTTTTT,CACGTGGEKLFF
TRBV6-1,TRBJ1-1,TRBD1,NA,TGTGCCAGCAGTGAAGCGCGTTTGGGACAGGGTTCTGAAGCTTTCTTT,CASSEARLGQGSEAFF
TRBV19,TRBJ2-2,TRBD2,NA,TGTGCCAGTAGTATTCTAGCGGGGGGTCAGGAGCTGTTTTTT,CASSILAGGQELFF
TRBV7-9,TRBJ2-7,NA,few,TGTGCCAGCAGCCCCAGCCTGGGCAGATTGTACGAGCAGTACTTC,CASSPSLGRLYEQYF
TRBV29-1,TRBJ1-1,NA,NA,TGCAGCGTTGAAAGGGGGACTATGAACACTGAAGCTTTCTTT,CSVERGTMNTEAFF
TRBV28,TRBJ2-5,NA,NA,TGTGCCAGCAGTCCCACAGGTCTCGCGGAGACCCAGTACTTC,CASSPTGLAETQYF
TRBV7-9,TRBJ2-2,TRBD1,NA,TGTGCCAGCAGCTTACCCTGGACAGGGTTTGAGCTGTTTTTT,CASSLPWTGFELFF
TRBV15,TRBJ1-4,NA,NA,TGTGCCACCAGCAGAGATCGGCCCCTTGAGGGCCCAACTAATGAAAAACTGTTTTTT,CATSRDRPLEGPTNEKLFF
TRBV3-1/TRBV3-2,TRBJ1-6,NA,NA,TGTGCCAGCAGAGGGGGGGGAACACCCCTCCACTTT,CASRGGGTPLHF
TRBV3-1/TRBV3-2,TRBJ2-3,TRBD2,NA,TGTGCCAGCAGCTACGGACTAGCAAGGGCCACAGATACGCAGTATTTT,CASSYGLARATDTQYF
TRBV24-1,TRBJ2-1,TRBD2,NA,TGTGCCACCAGTGAGCAGACTAGCGGGTCGGGGAATGAGCAGTTCTTC,CATSEQTSGSGNEQFF
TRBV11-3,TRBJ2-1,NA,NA,TGTGCCAGCAGCTTAGCAGGCGAGGGGGTCTACAATGAGCAGTTCTTC,CASSLAGEGVYNEQFF
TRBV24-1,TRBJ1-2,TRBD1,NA,TGTGCCACCAGTGATCCCGACAGGGGGTCCTATGGCTACACCTTC,CATSDPDRGSYGYTF
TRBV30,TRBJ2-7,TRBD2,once,TGTGCCTGGAGTCCGGGACTAGCGACCGTAAGGCAGTACTTC,CAWSPGLATVRQYF
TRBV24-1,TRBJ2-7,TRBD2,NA,TGTGCCACCAGTGGCCCACGGGGAGGGGAGCAGTACTTC,CATSGPRGGEQYF
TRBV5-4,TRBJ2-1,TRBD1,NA,TGTGCCAGCAGTTCTGGACAGGGGAGGGGCAATGAGCAGTTCTTC,CASSSGQGRGNEQFF
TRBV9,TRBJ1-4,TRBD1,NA,TGTGCCAGCAGCGTCGGGACAGGAGATAATGAAAAACTGTTTTTT,CASSVGTGDNEKLFF
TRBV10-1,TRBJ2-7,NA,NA,TGCGCCAGCAGTGAGGGCAGGGATCAGCAGTACTTC,CASSEGRDQQYF
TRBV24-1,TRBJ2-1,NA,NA,TGTGCCACCAGGGGAGGAGGGGACGATGAGCAGTTCTTC,CATRGGGDDEQFF
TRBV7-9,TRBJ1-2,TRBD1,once,TGTGCCAGCAGCTCCACCGGGACAGGGGAATTTTATGGCTACACCTTC,CASSSTGTGEFYGYTF
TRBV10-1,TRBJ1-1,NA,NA,TGCGCCAGCAGTGAGGCGGCGACGAACACTGAAGCTTTCTTT,CASSEAATNTEAFF
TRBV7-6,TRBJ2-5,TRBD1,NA,TGTGCCAGCAGTCCAACAGGGGGCGAGACCCAGTACTTC,CASSPTGGETQYF
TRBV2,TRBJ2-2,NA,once,TGTGCCAGCATCCAGCGTCCCGGGGAGCTGTTTTTT,CASIQRPGELFF
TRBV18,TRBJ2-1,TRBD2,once,TGTGCCAGCTCACCCGGCGTCGCAGCGGGGAGTCACAATGAGCAGTTCTTC,CASSPGVAAGSHNEQFF
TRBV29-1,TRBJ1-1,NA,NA,TGCAGCGTGGCTGGATCGGGTGGAGCTTTCTTT,CSVAGSGGAFF
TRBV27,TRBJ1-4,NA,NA,TGTGCCAGCAGGGCAGCTAATGAAAAACTGTTTTTT,CASRAANEKLFF
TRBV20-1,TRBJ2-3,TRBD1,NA,TGCAGTGCTAGTCCCACCAGGACAGGGGGTGCAGATACGCAGTATTTT,CSASPTRTGGADTQYF
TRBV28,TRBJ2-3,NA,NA,TGTGCCAGCAGTTTAAACTCGGCAGATACGCAGTATTTT,CASSLNSADTQYF